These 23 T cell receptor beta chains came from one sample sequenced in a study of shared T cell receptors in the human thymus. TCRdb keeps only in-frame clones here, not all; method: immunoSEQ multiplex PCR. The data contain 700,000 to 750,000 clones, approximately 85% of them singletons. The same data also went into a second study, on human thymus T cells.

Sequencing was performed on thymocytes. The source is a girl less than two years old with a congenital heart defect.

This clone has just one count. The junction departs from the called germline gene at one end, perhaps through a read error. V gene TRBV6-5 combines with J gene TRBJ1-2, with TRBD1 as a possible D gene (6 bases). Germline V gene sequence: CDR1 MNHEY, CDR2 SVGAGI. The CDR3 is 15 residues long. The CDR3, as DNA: TGTGCCAGCATAGACAGACACTCAGGGGACTATCGCTACACCTTC. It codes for CASIDRHSGDYRYTF.

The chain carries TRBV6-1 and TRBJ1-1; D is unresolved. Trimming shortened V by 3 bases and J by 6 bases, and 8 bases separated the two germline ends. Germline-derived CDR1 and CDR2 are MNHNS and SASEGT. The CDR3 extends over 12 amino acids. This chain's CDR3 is CASSEGAAEAFF. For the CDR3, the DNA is TGTGCCAGCAGTGAGGGCGCAGCTGAAGCTTTCTTT.

The CDR3, as DNA: TGTGCCAGCAGCCCCCGGGGCAGGGAGGACACTGAAGCTTTCTTT. Its translation: CASSPRGREDTEAFF. The V call is TRBV7-9, the J call TRBJ1-1; D is possibly TRBD1 (5 bases). V lost 5 bases, J lost 3 bases, and 16 bases lay in between. Germline CDR1 and CDR2: SEHNR and FQNEAQ (reference sequence). The CDR3 runs to 15 residues.

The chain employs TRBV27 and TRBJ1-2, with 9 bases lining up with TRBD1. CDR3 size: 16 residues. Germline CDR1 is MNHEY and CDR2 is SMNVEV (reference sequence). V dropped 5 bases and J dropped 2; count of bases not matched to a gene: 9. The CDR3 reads CASSPIPGQGNYGYTF. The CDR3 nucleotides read TGTGCCAGCAGTCCAATTCCGGGACAGGGAAACTATGGCTACACCTTC.

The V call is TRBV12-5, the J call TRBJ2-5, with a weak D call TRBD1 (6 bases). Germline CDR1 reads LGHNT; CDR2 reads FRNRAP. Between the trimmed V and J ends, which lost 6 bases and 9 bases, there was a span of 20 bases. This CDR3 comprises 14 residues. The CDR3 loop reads CASGWGHLEGPQYF. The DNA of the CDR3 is TGTGCTAGTGGGTGGGGACACCTCGAAGGGCCCCAGTACTTC.

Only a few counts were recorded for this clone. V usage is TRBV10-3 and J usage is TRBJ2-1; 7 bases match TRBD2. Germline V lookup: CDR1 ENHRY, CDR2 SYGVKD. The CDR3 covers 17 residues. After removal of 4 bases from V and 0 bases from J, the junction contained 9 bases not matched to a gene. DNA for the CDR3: TGTGCCATCAGTGCCCTCGGGGGGATCAGCTCCTACAATGAGCAGTTCTTC. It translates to CAISALGGISSYNEQFF.

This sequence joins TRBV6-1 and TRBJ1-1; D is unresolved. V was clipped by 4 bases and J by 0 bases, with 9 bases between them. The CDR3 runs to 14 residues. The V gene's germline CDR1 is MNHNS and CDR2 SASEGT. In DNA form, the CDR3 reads TGTGCCAGCAGTGGAAAGCAACTGAACACTGAAGCTTTCTTT. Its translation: CASSGKQLNTEAFF.

As DNA, the CDR3 is TGTGCCAGCAGCCAAGATCGGAGGGTAGCCCCTGAAGCTTTCTTT. It codes for CASSQDRRVAPEAFF. V is TRBV14 and J is TRBJ1-1; D gene ambiguous. The CDR3 runs to 15 residues. V was trimmed by 0 bases and J by 6 bases, leaving 14 bases between them. Germline values: CDR1 SGHDN, CDR2 FVKESK.

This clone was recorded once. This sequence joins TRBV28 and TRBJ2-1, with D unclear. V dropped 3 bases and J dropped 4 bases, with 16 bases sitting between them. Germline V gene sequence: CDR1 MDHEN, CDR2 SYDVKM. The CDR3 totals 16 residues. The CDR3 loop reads CASSLSPSVWYNEQFF. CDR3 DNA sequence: TGTGCCAGCAGTTTGTCGCCCTCGGTGTGGTACAATGAGCAGTTCTTC.

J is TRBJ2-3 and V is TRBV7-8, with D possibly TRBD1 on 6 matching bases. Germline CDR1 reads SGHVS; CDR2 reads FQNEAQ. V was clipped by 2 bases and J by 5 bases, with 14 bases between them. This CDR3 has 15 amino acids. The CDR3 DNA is TGTGCCAGCAGCTTACCAGGGGAGTCCGGAGATACGCAGTATTTT. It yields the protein CASSLPGESGDTQYF.

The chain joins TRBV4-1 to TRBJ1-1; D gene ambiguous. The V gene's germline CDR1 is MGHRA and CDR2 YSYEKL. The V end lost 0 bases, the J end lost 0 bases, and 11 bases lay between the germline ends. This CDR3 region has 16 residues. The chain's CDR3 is CASSQDRRPMNTEAFF. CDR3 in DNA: TGCGCCAGCAGCCAAGATCGGCGGCCGATGAACACTGAAGCTTTCTTT.

CDR3 sequence: CASSEDGRRGGMNTEAFF. In DNA form, the CDR3 reads TGTGCCAGCAGTGAAGATGGAAGGAGGGGGGGTATGAACACTGAAGCTTTCTTT. The chain recombines TRBV2 with TRBJ1-1; a possible D gene is TRBD1 (6 bases). Germline loops: CDR1 SNHLY, CDR2 FYNNEI. CDR3 size: 18 residues. The ends were cut back, 1 base at V and 0 bases at J, with 18 bases in the middle.

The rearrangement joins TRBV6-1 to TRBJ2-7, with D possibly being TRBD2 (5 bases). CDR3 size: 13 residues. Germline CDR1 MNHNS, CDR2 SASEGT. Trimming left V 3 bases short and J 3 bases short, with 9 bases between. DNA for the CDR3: TGTGCCAGCAGTGACGGGGTCTTCTACGAGCAGTACTTC. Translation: CASSDGVFYEQYF.

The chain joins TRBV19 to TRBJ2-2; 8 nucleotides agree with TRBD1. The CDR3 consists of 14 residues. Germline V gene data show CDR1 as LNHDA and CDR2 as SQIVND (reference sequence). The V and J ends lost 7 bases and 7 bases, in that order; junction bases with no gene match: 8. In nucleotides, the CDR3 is TGTGCCAGTACACGGACAGGGTGGAACGGGGAGCTGTTTTTT. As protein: CASTRTGWNGELFF.

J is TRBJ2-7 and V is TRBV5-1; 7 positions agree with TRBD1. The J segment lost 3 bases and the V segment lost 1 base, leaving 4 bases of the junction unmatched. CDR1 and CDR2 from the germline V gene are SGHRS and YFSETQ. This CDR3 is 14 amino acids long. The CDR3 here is CASSLISGGYEQYF. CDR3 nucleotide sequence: TGCGCCAGCAGCTTGATTTCAGGGGGCTACGAGCAGTACTTC.

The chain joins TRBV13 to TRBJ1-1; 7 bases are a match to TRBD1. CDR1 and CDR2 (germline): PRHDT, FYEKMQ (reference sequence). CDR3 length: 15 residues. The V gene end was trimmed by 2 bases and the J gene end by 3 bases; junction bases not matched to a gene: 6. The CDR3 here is CASSLKGAEYTEAFF. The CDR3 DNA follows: TGTGCCAGCAGCTTAAAGGGGGCCGAGTACACTGAAGCTTTCTTT.

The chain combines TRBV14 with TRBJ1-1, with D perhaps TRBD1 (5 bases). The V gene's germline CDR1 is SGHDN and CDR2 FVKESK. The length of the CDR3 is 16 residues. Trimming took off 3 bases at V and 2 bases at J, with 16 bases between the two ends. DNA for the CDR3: TGTGCCAGCAGCCAGGGACTGGACTCTACTAACACTGAAGCTTTCTTT. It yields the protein CASSQGLDSTNTEAFF.

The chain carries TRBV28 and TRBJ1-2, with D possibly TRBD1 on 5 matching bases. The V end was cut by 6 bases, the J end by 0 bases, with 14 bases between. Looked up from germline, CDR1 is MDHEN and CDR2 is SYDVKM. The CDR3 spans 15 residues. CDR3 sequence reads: CASSTRQSANYGYTF. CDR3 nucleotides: TGTGCCAGCAGCACCCGACAGAGTGCTAACTATGGCTACACCTTC.

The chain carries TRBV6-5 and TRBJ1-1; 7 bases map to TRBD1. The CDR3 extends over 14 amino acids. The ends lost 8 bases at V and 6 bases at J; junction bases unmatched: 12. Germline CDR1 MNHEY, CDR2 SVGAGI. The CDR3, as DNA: TGTGCCAGCGGGGAAGGGACAGATTATGCTGAAGCTTTCTTT. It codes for CASGEGTDYAEAFF.

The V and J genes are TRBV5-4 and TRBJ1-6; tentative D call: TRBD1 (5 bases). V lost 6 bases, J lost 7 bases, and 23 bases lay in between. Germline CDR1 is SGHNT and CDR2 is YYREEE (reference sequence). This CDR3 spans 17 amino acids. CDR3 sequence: CASKQSRSQGLNSPLHF. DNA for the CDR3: TGTGCCAGCAAACAGAGCCGCTCCCAGGGCCTCAATTCACCCCTCCACTTT.

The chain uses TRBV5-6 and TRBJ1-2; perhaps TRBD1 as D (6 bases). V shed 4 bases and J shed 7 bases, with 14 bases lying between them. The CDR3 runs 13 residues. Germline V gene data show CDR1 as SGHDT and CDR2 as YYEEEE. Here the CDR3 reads CASSHGRGCGYTF. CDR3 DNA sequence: TGTGCCAGCAGCCACGGCAGGGGCTGTGGCTACACCTTC.

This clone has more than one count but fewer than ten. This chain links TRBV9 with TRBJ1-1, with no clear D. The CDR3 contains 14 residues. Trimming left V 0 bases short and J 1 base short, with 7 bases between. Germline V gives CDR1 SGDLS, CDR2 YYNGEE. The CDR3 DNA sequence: TGTGCCAGCAGCGTAGACTGTGAGAACACTGAAGCTTTCTTT. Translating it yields CASSVDCENTEAFF.

CDR3 bases: TGTGCCATCAGGGGGACAGGGGATAGCTCTGGAAACACCATATATTTT. Its translation is CAIRGTGDSSGNTIYF. The chain joins TRBV10-3 to TRBJ1-3; TRBD1 agrees at 10 bases. Germline V lookup: CDR1 ENHRY, CDR2 SYGVKD. CDR3 length: 16 amino acids. The junction had 5 bases not matched to a gene; V was cut back by 6 bases and J by 0 bases.